These T cell receptor beta chains were read from a single sample in a study of identical twins. TCRdb ran MiXCR on the 5' RACE reads and lists one entry per CDR3 protein. The data show fewer than 900,000 distinct CDR3 sequences, over 15% seen once. The same sample was also used in a study of T cells expressing NK-cell markers.

Sequenced sample: PBMCs. The receptors here all came from a woman aged 18-30 years in good health. CDR3s include the opening cysteine and the closing phenylalanine or tryptophan. D genes are given only for firm matches. Size is omitted from some rows. Given values are once, few, many or a class for expanded clones.

V	D	size	J	CDR3	DNA
TRBV9	-	-	TRBJ2-1	CASSVTGSYNEQFF	TGTGCCAGCAGCGTAACTGGCTCCTACAATGAGCAGTTCTTC
TRBV10-3	-	once	TRBJ2-7	CAISGSQYERYF	TGTGCCATCAGTGGCAGTCAGTACGAGCGGTACTTC
TRBV29-1	-	few	TRBJ2-3	CSVPVGRDTQYF	TGCAGCGTCCCCGTTGGGCGAGATACGCAGTATTTT
TRBV3-1	-	-	TRBJ1-1	CASSERGFQLGAFF	TGTGCCAGCAGCGAACGGGGCTTCCAGCTTGGGGCTTTCTTT
TRBV5-1	-	-	TRBJ2-1	CASSLGGPAEQFF	TGCGCCAGCAGCTTGGGGGGGCCTGCTGAGCAGTTCTTC
TRBV5-1	-	-	TRBJ2-7	CASRLEGYEQYF	TGCGCCAGCAGGTTAGAGGGGTACGAGCAGTACTTC
TRBV12-3/TRBV12-4	-	few	TRBJ2-3	CASSPQWAATTDTQYF	TGTGCCAGCAGTCCCCAGTGGGCTGCGACCACAGATACGCAGTATTTT
TRBV5-1	-	-	TRBJ2-4	CASNDGNSLGIQYF	TGCGCCAGCAACGATGGGAACTCGCTGGGCATTCAGTACTTC
TRBV24-1	-	few	TRBJ2-3	CATSDRGTPQYF	TGTGCCACCAGTGATAGGGGGACTCCTCAGTATTTT
TRBV20-1	-	few	TRBJ2-3	CSASPPSLTDTQYF	TGCAGTGCTAGCCCCCCCTCCCTCACAGATACGCAGTATTTT
TRBV10-3	TRBD1	-	TRBJ1-1	CAISPGTGNTEAFF	TGTGCCATCAGCCCCGGGACAGGCAACACTGAAGCTTTCTTT
TRBV6-1	TRBD2	-	TRBJ2-1	CASSRGLAGPEQFF	TGTGCCAGCAGTAGAGGACTAGCGGGTCCTGAGCAGTTCTTC
TRBV6-1	TRBD2	-	TRBJ2-3	CASRPSGAPAGTDTQYF	TGTGCCAGCAGGCCTAGCGGGGCCCCTGCCGGCACAGATACGCAGTATTTT
TRBV20-1	-	-	TRBJ2-3	CSASEYRENTDTQYF	TGCAGTGCCAGCGAATACAGGGAGAACACAGATACGCAGTATTTT
TRBV12-3/TRBV12-4	TRBD2	few	TRBJ2-5	CASSLASGGRETQYF	TGTGCCAGCAGTTTAGCTAGCGGGGGGCGAGAGACCCAGTACTTC
TRBV5-5	TRBD1	-	TRBJ2-2	CASSPGQGALHGELFF	TGTGCCAGCAGCCCGGGACAGGGGGCCCTTCACGGGGAGCTGTTTTTT
TRBV5-1	-	-	TRBJ1-4	CASSLTGPNEKLFF	TGCGCCAGCAGCTTGACGGGGCCGAATGAAAAACTGTTTTTT
TRBV9	-	few	TRBJ2-7	CASSVRQVSEQYF	TGTGCCAGCAGCGTACGCCAGGTATCCGAGCAGTACTTC
TRBV10-3	-	-	TRBJ2-1	CAMSLGRQPYNEQFF	TGTGCCATGAGTTTAGGGAGGCAACCCTACAATGAGCAGTTCTTC
TRBV7-9	-	-	TRBJ1-2	CASSLRHEYGYTF	TGTGCCAGCAGCTTAAGACACGAATATGGCTACACCTTC
TRBV10-3	-	few	TRBJ1-6	CAISELTAWASPLHF	TGTGCCATCAGTGAATTAACAGCCTGGGCTTCACCCCTCCACTTT
TRBV9	-	-	TRBJ1-6	CASSVDPEGGVNSPLHF	TGTGCCAGCAGCGTAGATCCGGAGGGGGGAGTTAATTCACCCCTCCACTTT
TRBV5-1	TRBD2	few	TRBJ2-7	CASSPLLAGGSYEQYF	TGCGCCAGCAGCCCCCTACTAGCGGGGGGATCCTACGAGCAGTACTTC
TRBV12-3/TRBV12-4	-	few	TRBJ1-3	CASMIRRSGNTIYF	TGTGCCAGCATGATTAGACGATCTGGAAACACCATATATTTT
TRBV10-3	TRBD1	many	TRBJ2-7	CAISIQGDEQYF	TGTGCCATCAGCATACAGGGGGACGAGCAGTACTTC
TRBV6-1	-	few	TRBJ1-2	CASIQGIAGYTF	TGTGCCAGCATTCAGGGAATCGCTGGCTACACCTTC
TRBV9	TRBD2	-	TRBJ2-7	CASSVEGLGSYEQYF	TGTGCCAGCAGCGTTGAGGGACTAGGCTCCTACGAGCAGTACTTC
TRBV5-1	-	-	TRBJ2-7	CASSYSGTRLGYEQYF	TGCGCCAGCAGCTATTCCGGGACACGCTTGGGCTACGAGCAGTACTTC
TRBV27	TRBD2	few	TRBJ2-7	CASSLYRTSGRHSSYEQYF	TGTGCCAGCAGTTTATACCGGACTAGCGGGAGACACAGCTCCTACGAGCAGTACTTC
TRBV20-1	-	few	TRBJ2-7	CSARPSLAHEQYF	TGCAGTGCTAGACCCAGCCTGGCCCACGAGCAGTACTTC
TRBV3-1	-	once	TRBJ2-2	CASRSANTGELFF	TGTGCCAGCAGAAGCGCGAACACCGGGGAGCTGTTTTTT
TRBV5-6	-	-	TRBJ2-7	CASRLYGDNYEQYF	TGTGCCAGCAGGCTTTACGGGGACAATTACGAGCAGTACTTC
TRBV6-5	TRBD2	few	TRBJ2-3	CASSYGAGGGDTQYF	TGTGCCAGCAGTTACGGAGCGGGGGGCGGAGATACGCAGTATTTT
TRBV20-1	-	few	TRBJ1-2	CSASRGTVLDGYTF	TGCAGTGCTAGTAGGGGTACTGTGCTGGATGGCTACACCTTC
TRBV10-3	TRBD2	-	TRBJ2-1	CAISESMGLVDNEQFF	TGTGCCATCAGTGAGTCGATGGGACTAGTTGACAATGAGCAGTTCTTC
TRBV20-1	-	-	TRBJ1-2	CSARDNYGYTF	TGCAGTGCTAGAGATAACTATGGCTACACCTTC
TRBV7-8	-	-	TRBJ2-5	CASSFSTAQETQYF	TGTGCCAGCAGCTTCTCGACAGCCCAAGAGACCCAGTACTTC
TRBV7-9	-	few	TRBJ1-5	CASSLGQGLQPQHF	TGTGCCAGCAGCTTAGGCCAGGGTTTACAGCCCCAGCATTTT
TRBV10-3	TRBD1	-	TRBJ1-1	CAISDFGRGRTEAFF	TGTGCCATCAGTGACTTTGGCAGGGGGAGGACTGAAGCTTTCTTT
TRBV12-3/TRBV12-4	-	many	TRBJ2-7	CASSPGAGWYEQYF	TGTGCCAGCAGCCCAGGGGCCGGGTGGTACGAGCAGTACTTC
TRBV12-3/TRBV12-4	-	-	TRBJ2-7	CASSWASTSLYEQYF	TGTGCCAGCAGTTGGGCTAGTACGTCACTATACGAGCAGTACTTC
TRBV7-2	TRBD1	few	TRBJ2-4	CASSSGTGKNIQYF	TGTGCCAGCAGCTCCGGGACAGGCAAAAACATTCAGTACTTC